The 17 T cell receptor beta chains presented below share a single source sample, sequenced in a study of vaccination effects on CD4 cells after COVID-19. For these TCRs, the target antigens are not known. TCRdb's copy holds only in-frame clones and misses some; the assay was immunoSEQ multiplex PCR. In the table there are 60,000 to 80,000 clones, around 74% of which are singletons. Investigators separated out CD4+ T cells once more than nine days of culture had passed. It was two doses of either the BNT162b2 or mRNA-1273 vaccine that participants received. The sequenced sample was CD4+ T cells from PBMCs cultured without peptide, obtained after COVID-19 vaccination. These receptors originate from a human donor who received a COVID-19 vaccine.

As to this clone: The sample carries other DNA sequences with the same CDR3. This sequence joins TRBV5-1 and TRBJ1-2; D is undetermined. CDR1 is SGHRS, CDR2 YFSETQ, per germline. V shed 1 base and J shed 2 bases, with 6 bases lying between them. The CDR3 runs 13 residues. This CDR3 reads CASSLTENYGYTF. CDR3 nucleotide sequence: TGCGCCAGCAGCTTGACAGAAAACTATGGCTACACCTTC. Looking up the rest from reference TRBV5-1 and TRBJ1-2 gives the full variable domain: KAGVTQTPRYLIKTRGQQVTLSCSPISGHRSVSWYQQTPGQGLQFLFEYFSETQRNKGNFPGRFSGRQFSNSRSEMNVSTLELGDSALYLCASSLTENYGYTFGSGTRLTVV.

This clone was picked up a small number of times. The chain joins TRBV11-3 to TRBJ2-1, with 7 positions matching TRBD2. The CDR3 spans 14 residues. The junction had 8 bases not matched to a gene; V was cut back by 8 bases and J by 4 bases. In germline, CDR1 is SGHNT, CDR2 YENEEA. The CDR3, as DNA: TGTGCCAGCGGGCGGGCAGCGGGGTACAATGAGCAGTTCTTC. Its translation: CASGRAAGYNEQFF.

This clone showed up just a few times. J is TRBJ1-6 and V is TRBV6-5, with 8 positions matching TRBD1. J lost 13 bases, V lost 4 bases, and 15 bases had no gene match. The CDR3 length is 16 residues. Germline values: CDR1 MNHEY, CDR2 SVGAGI. The CDR3 protein is CASSSFPGTGEGPLHF. The CDR3, as DNA: TGTGCCAGCAGTTCCTTCCCCGGGACAGGTGAAGGGCCCCTCCACTTT.

The J gene is TRBJ2-3, the V gene TRBV10-2; 10 nucleotides match TRBD2. The V and J ends lost 0 bases and 2 bases, in that order; junction bases with no gene match: 5. The CDR3 totals 17 residues. CDR1 is WSHSY, CDR2 SAAADI, per germline. The chain's CDR3 is CASSESHSGGLTDTQYF. The DNA of the CDR3 is TGCGCCAGCAGTGAGTCACATAGCGGGGGGCTCACAGATACGCAGTATTTT.

This chain uses TRBV4-1 with TRBJ1-1, with 8 bases identical to TRBD1. The CDR3 totals 16 residues. Trimming removed 2 bases from V and 1 base from J; junction bases left unmatched: 6. Germline CDR1 reads MGHRA; CDR2 reads YSYEKL. The CDR3 DNA is TGCGCCAGCAGCCAAAATCCCGGGACAGGGAACACTGAAGCTTTCTTT. It is translated as CASSQNPGTGNTEAFF.

The rearrangement links TRBV10-1 to TRBJ2-3; 12 bases fit TRBD2. CDR3 length: 17 residues. Per the germline V gene, CDR1 is WNHNN and CDR2 is SYGVQD (reference sequence). V was clipped by 7 bases and J by 0 bases; unmatched bases: 8. The DNA for the CDR3 is TGCGCCAGCACCCCTAGCGGGGGGGTCTCTAGCACAGATACGCAGTATTTT. Its translation is CASTPSGGVSSTDTQYF.

CDR3 sequence reads: CASSLSQGGKLFF. The CDR3 DNA follows: TGTGCCAGCAGCTTAAGCCAGGGGGGAAAACTGTTTTTT. V is TRBV5-6 and J is TRBJ1-4, with TRBD1 matching over 7 bases. V gave up 2 bases and J gave up 10 bases; unmatched junction bases: 5. Germline CDR1 is SGHDT and CDR2 is YYEEEE. The CDR3 totals 13 residues.

The sample holds a few counts of this clone. In DNA, the CDR3 is TGTGCCAGCAGCGCGACCGGGGGGACCCAGTACTTC. Protein product: CASSATGGTQYF. The chain has TRBV6-5 and TRBJ2-5; perhaps TRBD2 as D (6 bases). This CDR3 comprises 12 residues. Between the trimmed V and J ends, which lost 6 bases and 7 bases, there was a span of 12 bases. Germline V gene data show CDR1 as MNHEY and CDR2 as SVGAGI.

The V and J genes are TRBV28 and TRBJ2-7; 9 bases map to TRBD1. The CDR3 sequence is 14 residues long. In germline, CDR1 is MDHEN, CDR2 SYDVKM. J gave up 2 bases and V 7 bases, and 6 bases lay outside the gene matches. The CDR3 loop is CASNTGGAPYEQYV. CDR3 bases: TGTGCCAGCAACACAGGGGGCGCGCCCTACGAGCAGTACGTC.

The chain employs TRBV5-8 and TRBJ1-1; a weak D match, TRBD1 (6 bases). The CDR3 length is 16 residues. Trimming took off 3 bases at V and 2 bases at J, with 17 bases between the two ends. Germline loops: CDR1 SGHTS, CDR2 YDEGEE. CDR3 in DNA: TGTGCCAGCAGCTCCCTGCGGGCAGGGACAAACACTGAAGCTTTCTTT. Residues: CASSSLRAGTNTEAFF.

The chain uses TRBV6-1 and TRBJ1-4; 7 bases line up with TRBD1. The CDR3 is 16 amino acids. V lost 4 bases, J lost 4 bases, and 9 bases stayed unmatched. Germline loops: CDR1 MNHNS, CDR2 SASEGT. CDR3 sequence: CASSVKAGTDNEKLFF. Written as DNA, the CDR3 is TGTGCCAGCAGTGTTAAGGCCGGGACAGATAATGAAAAACTGTTTTTT.

The J gene is TRBJ1-2, the V gene TRBV5-5; 9 bases match TRBD1. In germline, CDR1 is SGHKS, CDR2 YYEKEE (reference sequence). CDR3 size: 15 residues. Trimming cost V 3 bases and J 5 bases; bases outside gene matches: 8. The CDR3 reads CASSWTGAESYGYTF. The CDR3, as DNA: TGTGCCAGCAGCTGGACAGGGGCCGAATCGTATGGCTACACCTTC. Complete variable domain (other parts from reference TRBV5-5 and TRBJ1-2): DAGVTQSPTHLIKTRGQQVTLRCSPISGHKSVSWYQQVLGQGPQFIFQYYEKEERGRGNFPDRFSARQFPNYSSELNVNALLLGDSALYLCASSWTGAESYGYTFGSGTRLTVV.

The chain combines TRBV5-4 with TRBJ1-1; TRBD1 might be the D (5 bases). The CDR3 consists of 13 residues. V was clipped by 2 bases and J by 4 bases, with 9 bases between them. CDR1 and CDR2 (germline): SGHNT, YYREEE (reference sequence). In DNA form, the CDR3 reads TGTGCCAGCAGCTTACAGGTAGGCACTGAAGCTTTCTTT. It is translated as CASSLQVGTEAFF.

CDR3 loop: CASSEGRLAGASTDTQYF. CDR3 DNA: TGTGCCAGCAGTGAGGGACGACTAGCGGGGGCTAGCACAGATACGCAGTATTTT. J is TRBJ2-3 and V is TRBV6-4; 12 bases align to TRBD2. Germline trimming cut 3 bases from V and 0 bases from J; bases unmatched to any gene: 7. The CDR3 loop spans 18 amino acids. Germline CDR1 is MRHNA and CDR2 is SNTAGT.

This clone appeared a few times. The CDR3 nucleotides read TGTGCCAGCAGCTTGCAACAGTTCTCCTACGAGCAGTACGTC. Translation: CASSLQQFSYEQYV. This chain links TRBV7-2 with TRBJ2-7; the D is unclear. Germline CDR1 is SGHTA and CDR2 is FQGNSA. With 3 bases removed from V and 0 bases from J, the gap between germline ends came to 9 bases. The CDR3 has 14 amino acids.

The chain joins TRBV10-3 to TRBJ1-1, with unresolved D. The V and J ends lost 0 bases and 1 base respectively, with 9 bases between them. Germline V CDR1 and CDR2: ENHRY, SYGVKD. The CDR3 is made up of 15 amino acids. In DNA, the CDR3 is TGTGCCATCAGTGAGTCGGGCAGGACGAACACTGAAGCTTTCTTT. This encodes CAISESGRTNTEAFF.

The rearrangement links TRBV6-5 to TRBJ1-5; D might be TRBD1 (5 bases). Trimming pared 5 bases from V and 2 bases from J, leaving 10 bases between. Germline-derived CDR1 and CDR2 are MNHEY and SVGAGI. The CDR3 sequence is 14 residues long. CDR3 region: CASSRGFGNQPQHF. CDR3 coding DNA: TGTGCCAGCAGTAGGGGTTTCGGCAATCAGCCCCAGCATTTT.